The 25 T cell receptor beta chains below were found in one sample sequenced in a study of OX40 agonist ivuxolimab in advanced cancers. Repertoires were generated with immunoSEQ multiplex PCR, while TCRdb's copy carries only in-frame clones and drops some. The sample yields roughly 67,000 clones, 84% seen once. The material sequenced was CD4+ or CD8+ T cells sorted from blood, taken in a trial of the OX40 agonist ivuxolimab. The receptors shown here come from an adult with an advanced solid tumor such as melanoma, head and neck, liver or kidney cancer.

This sequence joins TRBV9 and TRBJ2-1; a possible D gene is TRBD2 (5 bases). Germline loops: CDR1 SGDLS, CDR2 YYNGEE. V was clipped by 3 bases and J by 6 bases, with 19 bases between them. CDR3 size: 16 residues. The CDR3 DNA sequence: TGTGCCAGCAGCGCCCGTGGACTCTTCGGTGCCAATGAGCAGTTCTTC. This sequence encodes CASSARGLFGANEQFF.

This clone has a handful of counts. The chain links TRBV11-3 to TRBJ2-1, with 8 bases that match TRBD1. Germline CDR1 SGHNT, CDR2 YENEEA. V gave up 2 bases and J gave up 4 bases; unmatched junction bases: 1. This CDR3 is 14 amino acids long. The CDR3 is CASSLTGGYNEQFF. Here the CDR3 DNA reads TGTGCCAGCAGCTTAACAGGGGGGTACAATGAGCAGTTCTTC. The complete variable domain, with remaining parts taken from reference TRBV11-3 and TRBJ2-1, reads EAGVVQSPRYKIIEKKQPVAFWCNPISGHNTLYWYLQNLGQGPELLIRYENEEAVDDSQLPKDRFSAERLKGVDSTLKIQPAELGDSAVYLCASSLTGGYNEQFFGPGTRLTVL.

V is TRBV7-3 and J is TRBJ2-1, with a possible D match to TRBD2 (6 bases). Germline loops: CDR1 SGHTA, CDR2 FQGTGA. The CDR3 contains 14 residues. Trimming removed 8 bases from V and 0 bases from J, with 11 bases in between. This CDR3 reads CASQEGSSYNEQFF. CDR3 in DNA: TGTGCCAGCCAGGAGGGAAGCTCCTACAATGAGCAGTTCTTC.

The V call is TRBV28, the J call TRBJ2-3; D remains ambiguous. The CDR3 is 14 amino acids. Trimming took 3 bases from V and 6 from J, leaving 13 bases between them. The V gene's germline CDR1 is MDHEN and CDR2 SYDVKM. The CDR3, as DNA: TGTGCCAGCAGTTTCCCGAAGGTCCGCGATACGCAGTATTTT. Translation gives CASSFPKVRDTQYF.

The chain links TRBV6-6 to TRBJ1-2; perhaps TRBD1 as D (6 bases). Per germline, CDR1 MNHNY and CDR2 SVGAGI (reference sequence). CDR3 length: 14 residues. V was trimmed by 5 bases and J by 4 bases, leaving 14 bases between them. The CDR3 DNA follows: TGTGCCAGCAGTAGCGGGGCGGGGGCCTATGGCTACACCTTC. It encodes CASSSGAGAYGYTF.

The chain's CDR3 is CSASVWETQYF. The CDR3, as DNA: TGCAGTGCTAGTGTTTGGGAGACCCAGTACTTC. V and J are TRBV20-1 and TRBJ2-5, with D hard to call. Trimming shortened V by 3 bases and J by 5 bases, and 7 bases separated the two germline ends. Looked up from germline, CDR1 is DFQATT and CDR2 is SNEGSKA (reference sequence). The CDR3 spans 11 residues.

By frequency in the sample, this clone is medium-sized. The rearrangement joins TRBV2 to TRBJ1-3; 8 nucleotides match TRBD1. With V trimmed by 1 base and J by 0 bases, 2 bases remained unmatched. Germline assignment: CDR1 SNHLY and CDR2 FYNNEI. CDR3 length: 16 residues. CDR3 protein: CASSEGQGNSGNTIYF. CDR3 sequence (DNA): TGTGCCAGCAGTGAAGGACAGGGGAACTCTGGAAACACCATATATTTT.

The genes are TRBV19 and TRBJ1-2; D is uncertain. CDR1 and CDR2 (germline): LNHDA, SQIVND (reference sequence). The V end was cut by 3 bases, the J end by 0 bases, with 8 bases between. There are 14 residues in the CDR3. The CDR3 DNA is TGTGCCAGTAGTATTGGCCTCTCTAACTATGGCTACACCTTC. This translates into CASSIGLSNYGYTF.

Concerning this clone itself: Relative to the germline gene, one junction end is altered; a read error may explain this. The gene calls are TRBV7-7 and TRBJ2-3; D is ambiguous. CDR1 SSHAT and CDR2 FNYEAQ come from the germline V gene (reference sequence). The CDR3 totals 13 residues. This chain's CDR3 is CASSLDKGDTQYF. As DNA, the CDR3 is TGTGCTAGCAGCTTAGATAAGGGAGATACGCAGTATTTT.

The genes are TRBV10-3 and TRBJ2-5, with a possible D match to TRBD2 (6 bases). The ends were cut back, 6 bases at V and 2 bases at J, with 16 bases in the middle. The CDR3 loop spans 15 amino acids. Germline loops: CDR1 ENHRY, CDR2 SYGVKD. The CDR3 loop is CAISRDFSLQETQYF. The CDR3 coding sequence is TGTGCCATCAGCCGGGACTTCTCACTTCAAGAGACCCAGTACTTC.

The chain carries TRBV7-2 and TRBJ2-5; 9 nucleotides agree with TRBD2. CDR3 length equals 16 residues. The V gene's germline CDR1 is SGHTA and CDR2 FQGNSA. Losses at the gene ends were 1 base for V and 5 bases for J; bases not matched to a gene: 8. The CDR3 protein is CASSLGAGGRVETQYF. Here the CDR3 DNA reads TGTGCCAGCAGCTTAGGGGCTGGCGGGAGGGTTGAGACCCAGTACTTC. The full variable domain, rest sourced from reference TRBV7-2 and TRBJ2-5, is GAGVSQSPSNKVTEKGKDVELRCDPISGHTALYWYRQSLGQGLEFLIYFQGNSAPDKSGLPSDRFSAERTGGSVSTLTIQRTQQEDSAVYLCASSLGAGGRVETQYFGPGTRLLVL.

The V and J genes are TRBV7-7 and TRBJ2-2, with TRBD1 matching 9 bases. CDR1 is SSHAT and CDR2 is FNYEAQ in the germline V gene (reference sequence). Trimming took 4 bases from V and 5 from J; bases not matched to a gene: 5. There are 15 residues in the CDR3. The CDR3 coding sequence is TGTGCCAGCAGCTCCGGGACAGGGTGGACCGGGGAGCTGTTTTTT. It is translated as CASSSGTGWTGELFF. Combining the CDR3 with reference TRBV7-7 and TRBJ2-2 gives the whole variable domain GAGVSQSPRYKVTKRGQDVTLRCDPISSHATLYWYQQALGQGPEFLTYFNYEAQPDKSGLPSDRFSAERPEGSISTLTIQRTEQRDSAMYRCASSSGTGWTGELFFGEGSRLTVL.

This rearrangement joins TRBV28 to TRBJ2-7; 10 bases are a match to TRBD1. The V gene's germline CDR1 is MDHEN and CDR2 SYDVKM. The CDR3 runs 15 residues. Trimming took 6 bases from V and 2 from J; bases not matched to a gene: 7. The CDR3 protein is CASRTPGQGTYEQYF. DNA of the CDR3: TGTGCCAGCAGAACACCGGGACAGGGGACCTACGAGCAGTACTTC.

The chain employs TRBV28 and TRBJ2-1; 7 bases fit TRBD1. CDR1 and CDR2 (germline): MDHEN, SYDVKM. This CDR3 region has 13 residues. With 5 bases clipped from V and 4 bases from J, the junction kept 2 bases outside the gene matches. The CDR3 region has the DNA TGTGCCAGCAGTCCGGGACAGTACAATGAGCAGTTCTTC. Protein product: CASSPGQYNEQFF. Drawing the rest from reference TRBV28 and TRBJ2-1, the complete variable domain is DVKVTQSSRYLVKRTGEKVFLECVQDMDHENMFWYRQDPGLGLRLIYFSYDVKMKEKGDIPEGYSVSREKKERFSLILESASTNQTSMYLCASSPGQYNEQFFGPGTRLTVL.

This chain links TRBV28 with TRBJ2-3; D is possibly TRBD1 (6 bases). V lost 5 bases and J lost 6, with 18 bases in between. The CDR3 totals 15 residues. In germline, CDR1 is MDHEN, CDR2 SYDVKM. CDR3 coding DNA: TGTGCCAGCAGTCCCTACAGGGCGACGGTGGATACGCAGTATTTT. Encoded protein: CASSPYRATVDTQYF.

This chain joins TRBV7-9 and TRBJ2-7; 9 bases map to TRBD1. Germline loops: CDR1 SEHNR, CDR2 FQNEAQ (reference sequence). The length of the CDR3 is 14 residues. Trimming removed 7 bases from V and 2 bases from J; junction bases left unmatched: 6. The CDR3 spells CASNIQGATYEQYF. The CDR3 DNA reads TGTGCCAGCAACATACAGGGGGCCACCTACGAGCAGTACTTC.

The CDR3 DNA reads as TGTGCCAGCAGCCCCGCGGCGGGAGATCTGTACAATGAGCAGTTCTTC. It is translated as CASSPAAGDLYNEQFF. The rearrangement links TRBV9 to TRBJ2-1; 7 bases are a match to TRBD2. V trimming: 4 bases; J trimming: 4 bases; junction bases outside the gene matches: 11. CDR3 length equals 16 residues. Germline V gene sequence: CDR1 SGDLS, CDR2 YYNGEE.

Only a few counts were recorded for this clone. V usage is TRBV20-1 and J usage is TRBJ2-7, with D tentatively TRBD2 (5 bases). Germline V gives CDR1 DFQATT, CDR2 SNEGSKA (reference sequence). V lost 0 bases to trimming and J lost 7 bases, with 7 bases between them. The CDR3 extends over 11 amino acids. Written as DNA, the CDR3 is TGCAGTGCTAGAGATCCGGGGGAGCAGTACTTC. Its translation is CSARDPGEQYF.

The rearrangement joins TRBV7-2 to TRBJ1-5; D possibly corresponds to TRBD1 (6 bases). This CDR3 is built from 16 residues. Trimming cost V 2 bases and J 6 bases, with 17 bases left between them. The germline CDR1 and CDR2 sequences are SGHTA and FQGNSA. The CDR3 DNA is TGTGCCAGCAGCTTATCGGCAGGGGATTTCAGTCAGCCCCAGCATTTT. Amino acids: CASSLSAGDFSQPQHF. Complete variable domain (other parts from reference TRBV7-2 and TRBJ1-5): GAGVSQSPSNKVTEKGKDVELRCDPISGHTALYWYRQSLGQGLEFLIYFQGNSAPDKSGLPSDRFSAERTGGSVSTLTIQRTQQEDSAVYLCASSLSAGDFSQPQHFGDGTRLSIL.

The J gene is TRBJ2-1, the V gene TRBV18; D uncertain. This CDR3 is 14 amino acids long. Germline values: CDR1 KGHSH, CDR2 LQKENI. The V gene lost 8 bases and the J gene lost 6 bases, with 17 bases spanning the gap. CDR3 loop: CASRIGVSGNEQFF. CDR3 bases: TGTGCCAGCCGCATAGGTGTTTCAGGCAATGAGCAGTTCTTC.

This clone was detected once. V and J are TRBV6-5 and TRBJ2-5, with TRBD1 as a possible D gene (6 bases). Trimming left V 5 bases short and J 3 bases short, with 10 bases between. The CDR3 has 13 residues. From germline, CDR1 is MNHEY and CDR2 SVGAGI. The CDR3 DNA follows: TGTGCCAGCAGTATCTACAGGGAAGAGACCCAGTACTTC. Encoded protein: CASSIYREETQYF.

This clone showed up just once. The chain combines TRBV14 with TRBJ1-5; a weak D match, TRBD1 (6 bases). V was shortened by 4 bases and J by 4 bases, with 8 bases between the two germline ends. Germline V gene lookup returns CDR1 SGHDN and CDR2 FVKESK. This CDR3 has 13 residues. The CDR3 spells CASSRTANQPQHF. Written as DNA, the CDR3 is TGTGCCAGCAGCCGGACAGCAAATCAGCCCCAGCATTTT.

This rearrangement joins TRBV29-1 to TRBJ2-7; D is ambiguous. The V gene's germline CDR1 is SQVTM and CDR2 ANQGSEA. Trimming took off 4 bases at V and 0 bases at J, with 13 bases between the two ends. CDR3 size: 14 residues. CDR3 region: CSVAVGPGSYEQYF. In nucleotides, the CDR3 is TGCAGCGTTGCAGTGGGCCCTGGCTCCTACGAGCAGTACTTC.

The chain links TRBV29-1 to TRBJ1-4, with D unresolved. Deletions cut 4 bases from V and 0 bases from J, with 9 bases between. Germline V CDR1 and CDR2: SQVTM, ANQGSEA. The CDR3 spans 14 residues. As DNA, the CDR3 is TGCAGCGTTGGGGCAGATGCAACTAATGAAAAACTGTTTTTT. This sequence encodes CSVGADATNEKLFF.

The chain has TRBV29-1 and TRBJ1-1; 7 bases are a match to TRBD1. Per the germline V gene, CDR1 is SQVTM and CDR2 is ANQGSEA. CDR3 length: 15 residues. The V and J ends lost 0 bases and 0 bases, in that order; junction bases with no gene match: 4. The CDR3: CSVEDLGTVNTEAFF. CDR3 DNA: TGCAGCGTTGAAGATCTCGGGACAGTGAACACTGAAGCTTTCTTT.